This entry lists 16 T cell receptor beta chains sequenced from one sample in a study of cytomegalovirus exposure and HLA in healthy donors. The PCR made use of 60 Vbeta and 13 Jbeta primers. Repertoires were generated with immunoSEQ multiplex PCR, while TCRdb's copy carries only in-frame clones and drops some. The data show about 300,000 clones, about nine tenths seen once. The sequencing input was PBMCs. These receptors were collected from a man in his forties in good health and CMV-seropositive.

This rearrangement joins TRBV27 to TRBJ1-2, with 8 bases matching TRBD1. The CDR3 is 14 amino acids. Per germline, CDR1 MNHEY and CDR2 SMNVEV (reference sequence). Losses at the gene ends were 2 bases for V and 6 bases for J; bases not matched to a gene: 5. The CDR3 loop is CASSLLGQGNGYTF. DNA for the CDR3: TGTGCCAGCAGTTTACTAGGACAGGGAAATGGCTACACCTTC.

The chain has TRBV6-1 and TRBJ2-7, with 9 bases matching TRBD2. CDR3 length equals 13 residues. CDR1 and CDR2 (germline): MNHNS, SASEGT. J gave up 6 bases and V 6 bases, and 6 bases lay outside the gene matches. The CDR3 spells CASSRRTSAEQYF. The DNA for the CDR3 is TGTGCCAGCAGCCGACGGACTAGCGCCGAGCAGTACTTC.

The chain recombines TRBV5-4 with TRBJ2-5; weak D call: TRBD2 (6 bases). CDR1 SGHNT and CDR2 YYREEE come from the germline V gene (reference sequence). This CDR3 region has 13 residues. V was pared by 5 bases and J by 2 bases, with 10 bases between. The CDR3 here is CASSRAGQETQYF. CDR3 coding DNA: TGTGCCAGCAGTCGGGCGGGACAAGAGACCCAGTACTTC.

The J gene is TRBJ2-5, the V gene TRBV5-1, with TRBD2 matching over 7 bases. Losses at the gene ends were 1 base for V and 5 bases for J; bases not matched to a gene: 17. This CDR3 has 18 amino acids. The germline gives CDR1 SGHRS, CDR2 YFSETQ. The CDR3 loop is CASSLSGLGGGPVETQYF. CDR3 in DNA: TGCGCCAGCAGCTTGTCGGGATTGGGGGGAGGGCCGGTGGAGACCCAGTACTTC.

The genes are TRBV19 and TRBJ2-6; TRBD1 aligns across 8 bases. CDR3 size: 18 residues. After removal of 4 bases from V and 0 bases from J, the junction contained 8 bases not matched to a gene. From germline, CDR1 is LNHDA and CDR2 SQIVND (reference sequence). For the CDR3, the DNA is TGTGCCAGTAGTAGGAGGACAGGGAGGCTCTCTGGGGCCAACGTCCTGACTTTC. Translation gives CASSRRTGRLSGANVLTF. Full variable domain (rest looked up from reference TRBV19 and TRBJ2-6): DGGITQSPKYLFRKEGQNVTLSCEQNLNHDAMYWYRQDPGQGLRLIYYSQIVNDFQKGDIAEGYSVSREKKESFPLTVTSAQKNPTAFYLCASSRRTGRLSGANVLTFGAGSRLTVL.

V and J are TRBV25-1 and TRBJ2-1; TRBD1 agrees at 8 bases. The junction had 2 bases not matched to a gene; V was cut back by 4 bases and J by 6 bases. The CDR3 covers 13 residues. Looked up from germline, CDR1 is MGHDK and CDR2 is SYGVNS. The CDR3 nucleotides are TGTGCCAGCAGTGCCAGGGGGCTCAATGAGCAGTTCTTC. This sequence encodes CASSARGLNEQFF.

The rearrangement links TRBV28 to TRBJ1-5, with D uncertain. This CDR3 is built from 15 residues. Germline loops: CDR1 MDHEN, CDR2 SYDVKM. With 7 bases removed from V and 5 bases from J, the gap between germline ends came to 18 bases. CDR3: CASTLRGGPYQPQHF. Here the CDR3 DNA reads TGTGCCAGCACCCTCCGGGGAGGCCCCTATCAGCCCCAGCATTTT.

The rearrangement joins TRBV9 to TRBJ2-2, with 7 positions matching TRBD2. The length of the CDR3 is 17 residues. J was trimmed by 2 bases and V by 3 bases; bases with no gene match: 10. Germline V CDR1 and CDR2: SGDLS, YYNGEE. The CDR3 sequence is CASSGGLAGVNTGELFF. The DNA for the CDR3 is TGTGCCAGCAGCGGGGGACTGGCGGGAGTCAACACCGGGGAGCTGTTTTTT.

Here the CDR3 DNA reads TGTGCCAGCAGCTTATTTGGACAGAGCACAGATACGCAGTATTTT. Its translation is CASSLFGQSTDTQYF. This chain joins TRBV7-3 and TRBJ2-3; possible D gene TRBD1, 6 bases. This CDR3 comprises 15 residues. Germline V gene data show CDR1 as SGHTA and CDR2 as FQGTGA. V lost 2 bases to trimming and J lost 0 bases, with 9 bases between them.

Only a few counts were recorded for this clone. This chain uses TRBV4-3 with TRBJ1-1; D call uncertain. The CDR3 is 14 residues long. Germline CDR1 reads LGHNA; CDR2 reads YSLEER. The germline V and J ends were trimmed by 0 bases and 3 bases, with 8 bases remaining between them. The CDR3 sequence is CASSQERGDTEAFF. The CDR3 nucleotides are TGCGCCAGCAGCCAAGAACGGGGAGACACTGAAGCTTTCTTT.

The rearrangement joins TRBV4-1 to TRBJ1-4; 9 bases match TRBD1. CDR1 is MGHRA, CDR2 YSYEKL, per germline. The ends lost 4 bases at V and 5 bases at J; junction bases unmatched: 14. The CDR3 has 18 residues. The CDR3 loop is CASSPGGTGSFNNEKLFF. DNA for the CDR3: TGCGCCAGCAGCCCGGGAGGGACAGGGTCGTTCAACAATGAAAAACTGTTTTTT.

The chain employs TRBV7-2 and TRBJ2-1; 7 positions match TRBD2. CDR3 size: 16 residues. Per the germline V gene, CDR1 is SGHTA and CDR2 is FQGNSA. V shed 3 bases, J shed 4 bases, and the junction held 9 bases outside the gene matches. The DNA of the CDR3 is TGTGCCAGCAGCTTTGGGGGGAGGGATTTATACAATGAGCAGTTCTTC. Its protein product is CASSFGGRDLYNEQFF. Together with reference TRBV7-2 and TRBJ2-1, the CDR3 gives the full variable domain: GAGVSQSPSNKVTEKGKDVELRCDPISGHTALYWYRQSLGQGLEFLIYFQGNSAPDKSGLPSDRFSAERTGGSVSTLTIQRTQQEDSAVYLCASSFGGRDLYNEQFFGPGTRLTVL.

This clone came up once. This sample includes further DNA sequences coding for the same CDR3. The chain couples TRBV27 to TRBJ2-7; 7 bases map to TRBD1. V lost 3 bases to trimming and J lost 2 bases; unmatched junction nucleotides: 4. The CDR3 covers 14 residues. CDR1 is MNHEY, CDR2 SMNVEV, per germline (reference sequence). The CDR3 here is CASSFGTATYEQYF. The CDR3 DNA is TGTGCCAGCAGTTTTGGGACAGCTACCTACGAGCAGTACTTC.

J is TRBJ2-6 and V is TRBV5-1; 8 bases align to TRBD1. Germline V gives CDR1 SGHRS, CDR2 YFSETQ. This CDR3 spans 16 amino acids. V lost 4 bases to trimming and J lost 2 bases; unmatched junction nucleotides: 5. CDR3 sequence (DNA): TGCGCCAGCAGCGAAATGACAGGGGCTGGGGCCAACGTCCTGACTTTC. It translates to CASSEMTGAGANVLTF.

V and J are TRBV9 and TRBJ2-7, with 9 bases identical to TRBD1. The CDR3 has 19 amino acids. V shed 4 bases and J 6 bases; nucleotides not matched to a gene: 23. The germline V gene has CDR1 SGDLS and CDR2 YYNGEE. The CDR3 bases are TGTGCCAGCAGCCCGGGGAGGGGACAGGGTCTTCATGCGCCGCGCGAGCAGTACTTC. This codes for CASSPGRGQGLHAPREQYF.

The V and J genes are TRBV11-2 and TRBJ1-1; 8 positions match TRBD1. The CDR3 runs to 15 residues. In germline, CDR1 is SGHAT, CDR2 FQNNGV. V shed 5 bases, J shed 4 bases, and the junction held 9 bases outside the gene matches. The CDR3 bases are TGTGCCAGCAGCAAGCCGCAGGGGGCTGGCACTGAAGCTTTCTTT. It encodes CASSKPQGAGTEAFF.